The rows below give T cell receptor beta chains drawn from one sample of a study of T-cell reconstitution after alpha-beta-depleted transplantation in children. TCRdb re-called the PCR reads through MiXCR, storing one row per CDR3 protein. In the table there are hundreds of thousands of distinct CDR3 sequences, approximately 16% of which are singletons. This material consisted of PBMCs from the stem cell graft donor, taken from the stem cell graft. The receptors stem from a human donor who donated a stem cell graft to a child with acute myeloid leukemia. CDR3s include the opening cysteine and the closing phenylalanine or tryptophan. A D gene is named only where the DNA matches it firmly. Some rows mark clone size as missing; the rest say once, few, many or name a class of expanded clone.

CDR3aa: CASSLGRGAFF
CDR3nt: TGTGCCAGCAGCCTGGGCAGGGGAGCTTTCTTT
v_gene: TRBV5-6
j_gene: TRBJ1-1
d_gene: .
abundance: many

CDR3aa: CASSSPGLGTQYF
CDR3nt: TGTGCCAGCAGTTCCCCCGGGCTTGGGACCCAGTACTTC
v_gene: TRBV6-5
j_gene: TRBJ2-5
d_gene: .
abundance: few

CDR3aa: CSAGQGADVNEQFF
CDR3nt: TGCAGTGCTGGGCAGGGGGCGGATGTGAATGAGCAGTTCTTC
v_gene: TRBV20-1
j_gene: TRBJ2-1
d_gene: TRBD1
abundance: many

CDR3aa: CASSWGGSEDTQYF
CDR3nt: TGTGCCAGCAGCTGGGGAGGGAGTGAAGATACGCAGTATTTT
v_gene: TRBV12-3/TRBV12-4
j_gene: TRBJ2-3
d_gene: TRBD2
abundance: .

CDR3aa: CASSHRGPHEQYF
CDR3nt: TGTGCCAGCAGTCACCGGGGCCCGCACGAGCAGTACTTC
v_gene: TRBV28
j_gene: TRBJ2-7
d_gene: .
abundance: few

CDR3aa: CSVETARGYEQYF
CDR3nt: TGCAGCGTTGAAACAGCTCGGGGTTACGAGCAGTACTTC
v_gene: TRBV29-1
j_gene: TRBJ2-7
d_gene: .
abundance: many

CDR3aa: CASSLGQGRYGYTF
CDR3nt: TGTGCCAGCAGTTTGGGACAGGGGCGCTATGGCTACACCTTC
v_gene: TRBV12-3/TRBV12-4
j_gene: TRBJ1-2
d_gene: TRBD1
abundance: few

CDR3aa: CSVETGTNYGYTF
CDR3nt: TGCAGCGTTGAGACAGGAACAAACTATGGCTACACCTTC
v_gene: TRBV29-1
j_gene: TRBJ1-2
d_gene: .
abundance: many

CDR3aa: CASSLGWDVSYNEQFF
CDR3nt: TGTGCCAGCAGCTTAGGCTGGGACGTATCCTACAATGAGCAGTTCTTC
v_gene: TRBV7-9
j_gene: TRBJ2-1
d_gene: .
abundance: few

CDR3aa: CASSSFSGGPAYNEQFF
CDR3nt: TGTGCCAGCAGCTCGTTTAGCGGGGGGCCCGCCTACAATGAGCAGTTCTTC
v_gene: TRBV7-9
j_gene: TRBJ2-1
d_gene: TRBD2
abundance: few

CDR3aa: CASSPETSSYNEQFF
CDR3nt: TGCGCCAGCAGCCCAGAAACAAGCTCCTACAATGAGCAGTTCTTC
v_gene: TRBV5-1
j_gene: TRBJ2-1
d_gene: .
abundance: few

CDR3aa: CASSLAYRREDTEAFF
CDR3nt: TGTGCCAGCAGCTTAGCGTACAGACGAGAGGACACTGAAGCTTTCTTT
v_gene: TRBV7-8
j_gene: TRBJ1-1
d_gene: .
abundance: many

CDR3aa: CASSGRGTRNYGYTF
CDR3nt: TGTGCCAGCAGCGGGCGGGGGACAAGAAACTATGGCTACACCTTC
v_gene: TRBV7-9
j_gene: TRBJ1-2
d_gene: .
abundance: .

CDR3aa: CASSLAGQGMGYGYTF
CDR3nt: TGTGCCAGCAGTTTAGCGGGGCAGGGGATGGGCTATGGCTACACCTTC
v_gene: TRBV12-3/TRBV12-4
j_gene: TRBJ1-2
d_gene: .
abundance: many

CDR3aa: CSASGGGQREAFF
CDR3nt: TGCAGTGCTAGTGGAGGGGGCCAGCGTGAAGCTTTCTTT
v_gene: TRBV20-1
j_gene: TRBJ1-1
d_gene: TRBD1
abundance: many

CDR3aa: CASASRPQSGANVLTF
CDR3nt: TGTGCCAGCGCCTCAAGGCCACAGTCTGGGGCCAACGTCCTGACTTTC
v_gene: TRBV7-2
j_gene: TRBJ2-6
d_gene: .
abundance: .

CDR3aa: CSARDREINYGYTF
CDR3nt: TGCAGTGCTAGAGATAGGGAAATCAACTATGGCTACACCTTC
v_gene: TRBV20-1
j_gene: TRBJ1-2
d_gene: .
abundance: many

CDR3aa: CASSRGAGRSTGELFF
CDR3nt: TGTGCCAGCAGCCGAGGCGCGGGAAGATCTACCGGGGAGCTGTTTTTT
v_gene: TRBV28
j_gene: TRBJ2-2
d_gene: .
abundance: .

CDR3aa: CASSSSANHEQFF
CDR3nt: TGTGCCAGCAGCTCAAGCGCCAACCATGAGCAGTTCTTC
v_gene: TRBV7-3
j_gene: TRBJ2-1
d_gene: .
abundance: .

CDR3aa: CASSYSGPAGTEAFF
CDR3nt: TGTGCCAGCAGTTACTCCGGACCCGCGGGCACTGAAGCTTTCTTT
v_gene: TRBV6-5
j_gene: TRBJ1-1
d_gene: .
abundance: .

CDR3aa: CSASTGGKTGELFF
CDR3nt: TGCAGTGCTAGTACAGGGGGCAAGACCGGGGAGCTGTTTTTT
v_gene: TRBV20-1
j_gene: TRBJ2-2
d_gene: TRBD1
abundance: many

CDR3aa: CASRVAGGVTDTQYF
CDR3nt: TGCGCCAGCAGAGTAGCGGGGGGGGTCACAGATACGCAGTATTTT
v_gene: TRBV10-2
j_gene: TRBJ2-3
d_gene: TRBD2
abundance: few

CDR3aa: CASRLGGPAEAFF
CDR3nt: TGTGCCAGCAGGCTGGGGGGGCCGGCTGAAGCTTTCTTT
v_gene: TRBV28
j_gene: TRBJ1-1
d_gene: .
abundance: few

CDR3aa: CASSRGQGGTGELFF
CDR3nt: TGTGCCAGCAGCCGAGGACAGGGTGGGACCGGGGAGCTGTTTTTT
v_gene: TRBV7-8
j_gene: TRBJ2-2
d_gene: TRBD1
abundance: few

CDR3aa: CASRLPLTGGVTDTQYF
CDR3nt: TGCGCCAGCAGACTACCACTGACAGGGGGCGTCACAGATACGCAGTATTTT
v_gene: TRBV5-1
j_gene: TRBJ2-3
d_gene: TRBD1
abundance: few

CDR3aa: CASSYSTGARNSPLHF
CDR3nt: TGTGCCAGCAGTTACTCGACAGGGGCGCGGAATTCGCCCCTCCACTTT
v_gene: TRBV6-5
j_gene: TRBJ1-6
d_gene: TRBD1
abundance: few

CDR3aa: CSVERQDSNQPQHF
CDR3nt: TGCAGCGTTGAAAGGCAGGATAGCAATCAGCCCCAGCATTTT
v_gene: TRBV29-1
j_gene: TRBJ1-5
d_gene: .
abundance: few

CDR3aa: CASGWGPEDQSTGELFF
CDR3nt: TGTGCTAGTGGTTGGGGTCCGGAGGACCAATCCACCGGGGAGCTGTTTTTT
v_gene: TRBV12-5
j_gene: TRBJ2-2
d_gene: .
abundance: .

CDR3aa: CASSWTQRDTQYF
CDR3nt: TGTGCCAGCAGTTGGACCCAACGAGATACGCAGTATTTT
v_gene: TRBV11-2
j_gene: TRBJ2-3
d_gene: .
abundance: .

CDR3aa: CSASGAIGTQYF
CDR3nt: TGCAGTGCTTCCGGGGCAATAGGGACCCAGTACTTC
v_gene: TRBV20-1
j_gene: TRBJ2-5
d_gene: .
abundance: many

CDR3aa: CAISEVNQPQHF
CDR3nt: TGTGCCATCAGTGAAGTCAATCAGCCCCAGCATTTT
v_gene: TRBV10-3
j_gene: TRBJ1-5
d_gene: .
abundance: few

CDR3aa: CATSRDGTGIWQPQHF
CDR3nt: TGTGCCACCAGCAGAGATGGGACCGGGATTTGGCAGCCCCAGCATTTT
v_gene: TRBV15
j_gene: TRBJ1-5
d_gene: .
abundance: many

CDR3aa: CASRAEDRGHGYTF
CDR3nt: TGCGCCAGCAGGGCTGAAGACAGGGGTCATGGCTACACCTTC
v_gene: TRBV5-1
j_gene: TRBJ1-2
d_gene: TRBD1
abundance: .

CDR3aa: CASSQIYREGDYGYTF
CDR3nt: TGCGCCAGCAGCCAAATCTACAGGGAAGGAGACTATGGCTACACCTTC
v_gene: TRBV4-1
j_gene: TRBJ1-2
d_gene: .
abundance: .

CDR3aa: CSAISEARPQHF
CDR3nt: TGCAGTGCTATCAGCGAAGCCCGGCCCCAGCATTTT
v_gene: TRBV20-1
j_gene: TRBJ1-5
d_gene: .
abundance: few

CDR3aa: CASAHLTGGLETQYF
CDR3nt: TGTGCCAGCGCCCACCTAACAGGGGGATTAGAGACCCAGTACTTC
v_gene: TRBV27
j_gene: TRBJ2-5
d_gene: TRBD1
abundance: .

CDR3aa: CASSYSPSGSYNEQFF
CDR3nt: TGTGCCAGCAGTTACTCCCCTAGCGGCTCCTACAATGAGCAGTTCTTC
v_gene: TRBV6-2/TRBV6-3
j_gene: TRBJ2-1
d_gene: TRBD2
abundance: .

CDR3aa: CSVVTGGKAFF
CDR3nt: TGCAGCGTTGTAACAGGGGGCAAAGCTTTCTTT
v_gene: TRBV29-1
j_gene: TRBJ1-1
d_gene: TRBD1
abundance: few

CDR3aa: CSATGQGQEGYGYTF
CDR3nt: TGCAGTGCTACGGGACAGGGCCAAGAGGGCTATGGCTACACCTTC
v_gene: TRBV20-1
j_gene: TRBJ1-2
d_gene: TRBD1
abundance: many

CDR3aa: CASSVVAGFSTDTQYF
CDR3nt: TGTGCCAGCAGCGTAGTAGCGGGGTTTAGCACAGATACGCAGTATTTT
v_gene: TRBV9
j_gene: TRBJ2-3
d_gene: TRBD2
abundance: few

CDR3aa: CASSYGTASYEQYF
CDR3nt: TGTGCCAGCAGCTATGGGACAGCGTCCTACGAGCAGTACTTC
v_gene: TRBV5-6
j_gene: TRBJ2-7
d_gene: TRBD1
abundance: few

CDR3aa: CSARSLPRHRSSGNTIYF
CDR3nt: TGCAGTGCTAGATCTCTTCCGAGACACCGGAGCTCTGGAAACACCATATATTTT
v_gene: TRBV20-1
j_gene: TRBJ1-3
d_gene: .
abundance: few

CDR3aa: CSARRPGRINEQFF
CDR3nt: TGCAGTGCTAGACGTCCGGGCAGGATCAATGAGCAGTTCTTC
v_gene: TRBV20-1
j_gene: TRBJ2-1
d_gene: .
abundance: few

CDR3aa: CAISSDALADIQYF
CDR3nt: TGTGCCATCAGCTCGGACGCGCTAGCAGACATTCAGTACTTC
v_gene: TRBV10-3
j_gene: TRBJ2-4
d_gene: .
abundance: many

CDR3aa: CASSPQGDSYEQYF
CDR3nt: TGTGCCAGCAGCCCGCAGGGGGACTCCTACGAGCAGTACTTC
v_gene: TRBV7-3
j_gene: TRBJ2-7
d_gene: TRBD1
abundance: .

CDR3aa: CSASHMLSSNQPQHF
CDR3nt: TGCAGTGCTAGTCATATGTTGAGCAGCAATCAGCCCCAGCATTTT
v_gene: TRBV20-1
j_gene: TRBJ1-5
d_gene: .
abundance: .

CDR3aa: CSADSRGTGGKTDTQYF
CDR3nt: TGCAGTGCTGACTCACGAGGGACAGGGGGCAAAACAGATACGCAGTATTTT
v_gene: TRBV20-1
j_gene: TRBJ2-3
d_gene: TRBD1
abundance: .

CDR3aa: CASSQLLRGEKLFF
CDR3nt: TGCGCCAGCAGCCAGCTCCTCAGGGGTGAAAAACTGTTTTTT
v_gene: TRBV4-3
j_gene: TRBJ1-4
d_gene: .
abundance: .

CDR3aa: CASSLKEFSEQFF
CDR3nt: TGTGCCAGCAGTTTAAAGGAGTTTAGTGAGCAGTTCTTC
v_gene: TRBV27
j_gene: TRBJ2-1
d_gene: .
abundance: few

CDR3aa: CASSERLVPNEQFF
CDR3nt: TGTGCCAGCAGTGAGCGGCTAGTACCTAATGAGCAGTTCTTC
v_gene: TRBV2
j_gene: TRBJ2-1
d_gene: .
abundance: .

CDR3aa: CSARAPGGAYNEQFF
CDR3nt: TGCAGTGCTAGAGCTCCCGGGGGGGCCTACAATGAGCAGTTCTTC
v_gene: TRBV20-1
j_gene: TRBJ2-1
d_gene: TRBD2
abundance: many

CDR3aa: CASSLVSLLGSGANVLTF
CDR3nt: TGCGCCAGCAGCTTGGTATCACTACTCGGTTCTGGGGCCAACGTCCTGACTTTC
v_gene: TRBV5-1
j_gene: TRBJ2-6
d_gene: .
abundance: .

CDR3aa: CASSLVGGGHNEQFF
CDR3nt: TGTGCCAGCAGCTTAGTTGGTGGAGGACACAATGAGCAGTTCTTC
v_gene: TRBV7-2
j_gene: TRBJ2-1
d_gene: .
abundance: .

CDR3aa: CSASKGETSGGYTF
CDR3nt: TGCAGCGCCTCAAAGGGGGAGACCTCAGGTGGCTACACCTTC
v_gene: TRBV29-1
j_gene: TRBJ1-2
d_gene: .
abundance: many